This passage covers 18 T cell receptor beta chains from one sample sequenced in a study of T cell repertoires in aging, cancer and after chemotherapy. Rearranged V-D-J TRB sequences were amplified with a mixed TRB-A/B primer pool. TCRdb independently ran MiXCR on the multiplex PCR reads; one entry per CDR3 protein. The repertoire consists of 6,000 to 9,500 distinct CDR3 sequences, with roughly 37% occurring once and the leading ten covering 5%. Amplification of TCR beta used genomic DNA extracted from peripheral blood. The sample consisted of blood. Receptors were obtained from a human donor in good health.

This clonotype was recorded a few times. J is TRBJ2-2 and V is TRBV27; perhaps TRBD1 as D (7 bases). V shed 6 bases and J shed 8 bases, with 13 bases lying between them. The CDR3 spans 13 residues. In germline, CDR1 is MNHEY, CDR2 SMNVEV (reference sequence). CDR3 sequence (DNA): TGTGCCAGCAGCACAGGGGACTCTGGGGAGCTGTTTTTT. Its translation: CASSTGDSGELFF.

The chain links TRBV27 to TRBJ2-2, with 9 positions matching TRBD1. After removal of 8 bases from V and 5 bases from J, the junction contained 6 bases not matched to a gene. This CDR3 comprises 14 residues. Germline CDR1 MNHEY, CDR2 SMNVEV (reference sequence). CDR3 DNA: TGTGCCAGCCGGTGGACAGGGGAGACCGGGGAGCTGTTTTTT. Residues: CASRWTGETGELFF.

This clonotype was recorded once. V gene TRBV18 combines with J gene TRBJ1-6; 8 bases align to TRBD1. The CDR3 is made up of 14 amino acids. V was pared by 3 bases and J by 7 bases, with 2 bases of the junction left unmatched. The germline V gene encodes CDR1 KGHSH and CDR2 LQKENI. Here the CDR3 reads CASSPGQANSPLHF. The DNA for the CDR3 is TGTGCCAGCTCACCGGGACAGGCGAATTCACCCCTCCACTTT. The full variable domain, rest sourced from reference TRBV18 and TRBJ1-6, is NAGVMQNPRHLVRRRGQEARLRCSPMKGHSHVYWYRQLPEEGLKFMVYLQKENIIDESGMPKERFSAEFPKEGPSILRIQQVVRGDSAAYFCASSPGQANSPLHFGNGTRLTVT.

This clonotype showed up just a few times. J is TRBJ2-7 and V is TRBV6-6; D is perhaps TRBD1 (5 bases). This CDR3 has 12 amino acids. V was clipped by 5 bases and J by 7 bases, with 12 bases between them. In germline, CDR1 is MNHNY, CDR2 SVGAGI (reference sequence). In DNA form, the CDR3 reads TGTGCCAGCAGTCTGGGGCTTGGGGAGCAGTACTTC. Amino acids: CASSLGLGEQYF.

The J gene is TRBJ2-5, the V gene TRBV6-5; 7 bases fit TRBD2. Trimming took 0 bases from V and 2 from J; bases not matched to a gene: 9. CDR3 length: 17 residues. Per germline, CDR1 MNHEY and CDR2 SVGAGI. CDR3 protein: CASSYSLPSSGQETQYF. CDR3 sequence (DNA): TGTGCCAGCAGTTACTCGTTACCGTCTAGCGGACAAGAGACCCAGTACTTC.

This clonotype counts as large. The rearrangement uses TRBV29-1 and TRBJ2-5; 7 positions agree with TRBD1. J gave up 4 bases and V 5 bases, and 16 bases lay outside the gene matches. Germline assignment: CDR1 SQVTM and CDR2 ANQGSEA. This CDR3 has 16 residues. The CDR3 loop reads CSVFSSTGTLGETQYF. The CDR3 nucleotides read TGCAGCGTTTTTAGCTCGACAGGGACGTTGGGAGAGACCCAGTACTTC.

CDR3 nucleotide sequence: TGTGCCTGGATCGGGGAAGGACAAAACTACGAGCAGTACTTC. As protein: CAWIGEGQNYEQYF. The chain has TRBV30 and TRBJ2-7; D possibly matches TRBD1 or TRBD2 (5 bases each). The V end lost 4 bases, the J end lost 3 bases, and 16 bases lay between the germline ends. The CDR3 length is 14 residues. Germline values: CDR1 GTSNPN, CDR2 SVGIG (reference sequence).

This clonotype was found a few times. The J gene is TRBJ2-1, the V gene TRBV5-4; 9 bases fit TRBD2. The CDR3 length is 15 residues. Germline V gives CDR1 SGHNT, CDR2 YYREEE (reference sequence). The junction had 4 bases not matched to a gene; V was cut back by 4 bases and J by 2 bases. The CDR3 reads CASSMTSGTYNEQFF. CDR3 coding DNA: TGTGCCAGCAGCATGACTAGCGGAACCTACAATGAGCAGTTCTTC.

This rearrangement joins TRBV7-4 to TRBJ2-2; D is uncertain. Trimming left V 1 base short and J 1 base short, with 7 bases between. Germline CDR1 reads SGHVT; CDR2 reads SQSDAQ. The CDR3 contains 15 residues. CDR3 DNA sequence: TGTGCCAGCAGCTTAGGCCCAGAGAACACCGGGGAGCTGTTTTTT. Protein product: CASSLGPENTGELFF.

The chain recombines TRBV7-2 with TRBJ2-7, with 10 bases lining up with TRBD2. J lost 5 bases, V lost 3 bases, and 7 bases had no gene match. The CDR3 spans 15 residues. In germline, CDR1 is SGHTA, CDR2 FQGNSA. The CDR3 sequence: CASSLQTSGNDEQYF. For the CDR3, the DNA is TGTGCCAGCAGCTTGCAAACTAGCGGGAACGACGAGCAGTACTTC.

Sample share makes this clonotype medium-sized. J is TRBJ2-7 and V is TRBV11-1; 10 bases fit TRBD2. Germline CDR1 is SGHAT and CDR2 is FQDESV (reference sequence). The CDR3 contains 14 residues. V lost 6 bases to trimming and J lost 4 bases; unmatched junction nucleotides: 6. CDR3 bases: TGTGCCAGCAGTCCACTAGCGGGAAGGTACGAGCAGTACTTC. As protein: CASSPLAGRYEQYF.

The DNA of the CDR3 is TGTGCCAGCAGCTCAGAAGGGACAGCTTACAATGAGCAGTTCTTC. Its protein is CASSSEGTAYNEQFF. The chain uses TRBV19 and TRBJ2-1; TRBD1 matches 7 bases. V was clipped by 9 bases and J by 4 bases; unmatched bases: 12. This CDR3 has 15 amino acids. Per germline, CDR1 LNHDA and CDR2 SQIVND (reference sequence).

The genes are TRBV19 and TRBJ2-7; 10 nucleotides match TRBD1. In germline, CDR1 is LNHDA, CDR2 SQIVND (reference sequence). This CDR3 is built from 14 residues. The ends lost 4 bases at V and 1 base at J; junction bases unmatched: 1. The CDR3 coding sequence is TGTGCCAGTAGTACGGGACAGGGGTCCTACGAGCAGTACTTC. It specifies CASSTGQGSYEQYF.

A few counts support this clonotype. The chain couples TRBV6-6 to TRBJ2-5, with TRBD1 matching 10 bases. The CDR3 has 16 amino acids. CDR1 is MNHNY and CDR2 is SVGAGI in the germline V gene (reference sequence). V shed 4 bases and J 0 bases; nucleotides not matched to a gene: 5. The CDR3 protein is CASSFGTGAYQETQYF. CDR3 nucleotides: TGTGCCAGCAGTTTCGGGACAGGGGCTTACCAAGAGACCCAGTACTTC.

Points on this clonotype: One junction end disagrees with the germline gene, perhaps due to a read error. The V and J genes are TRBV10-3 and TRBJ1-4; D not certain. There are 13 residues in the CDR3. The germline gives CDR1 ENHRY, CDR2 SYGVKD. The CDR3 loop reads CAISKSGGEKLFF. In DNA form, the CDR3 reads TGTGCCATCAGTAAGTCAGGAGGAGAAAAACTGTTTTTT.

This clonotype was counted a few times. V usage is TRBV7-6 and J usage is TRBJ2-3; tentatively, D is TRBD2 (5 bases). The germline V gene has CDR1 SGHVS and CDR2 FNYEAQ. This CDR3 is 14 amino acids long. The ends were cut back, 4 bases at V and 3 bases at J, with 11 bases in the middle. The CDR3 loop reads CASSSRTGTDTQYF. The CDR3 bases are TGTGCCAGCAGCTCCCGGACTGGAACAGATACGCAGTATTTT.

The V gene is TRBV12-3 or TRBV12-4, the J gene TRBJ1-1; maybe TRBD1 (6 bases). The V end was cut by 6 bases, the J end by 5 bases, with 10 bases between. The CDR3 spans 12 residues. In nucleotides, the CDR3 is TGTGCCAGCAGCAACAGGGTTACTGAAGCTTTCTTT. It encodes CASSNRVTEAFF.

Note on this clonotype: Mismatch with germline at one junction end may stem from a read error. The chain joins TRBV6-5 to TRBJ2-1, with D uncertain. CDR3 length equals 13 residues. Germline values: CDR1 MNHEY, CDR2 SVGAGI. CDR3 protein: CASSYSFYNKQFF. As DNA, the CDR3 is TGTGCCAGCAGTTATTCGTTCTACAATAAGCAGTTCTTC.